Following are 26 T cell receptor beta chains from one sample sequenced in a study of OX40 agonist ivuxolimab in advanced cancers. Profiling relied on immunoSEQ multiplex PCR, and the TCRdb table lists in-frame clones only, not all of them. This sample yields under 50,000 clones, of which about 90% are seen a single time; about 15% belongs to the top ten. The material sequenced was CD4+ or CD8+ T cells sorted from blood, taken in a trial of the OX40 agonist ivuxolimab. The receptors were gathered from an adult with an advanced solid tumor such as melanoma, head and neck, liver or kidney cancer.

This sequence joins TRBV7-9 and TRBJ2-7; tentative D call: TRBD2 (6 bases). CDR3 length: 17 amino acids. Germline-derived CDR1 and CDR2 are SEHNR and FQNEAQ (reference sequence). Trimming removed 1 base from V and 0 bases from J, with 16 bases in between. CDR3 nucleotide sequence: TGTGCCAGCAGCTTAGGAATGGAGGGGTTGAGCTCCTACGAGCAGTACGTC. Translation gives CASSLGMEGLSSYEQYV.

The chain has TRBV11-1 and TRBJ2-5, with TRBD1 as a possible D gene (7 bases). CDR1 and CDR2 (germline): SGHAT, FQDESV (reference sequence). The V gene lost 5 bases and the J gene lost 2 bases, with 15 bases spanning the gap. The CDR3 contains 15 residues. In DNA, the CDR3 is TGTGCCAGCAGCCCGGCCGGGGGACAGCAAGAGACCCAGTACTTC. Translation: CASSPAGGQQETQYF.

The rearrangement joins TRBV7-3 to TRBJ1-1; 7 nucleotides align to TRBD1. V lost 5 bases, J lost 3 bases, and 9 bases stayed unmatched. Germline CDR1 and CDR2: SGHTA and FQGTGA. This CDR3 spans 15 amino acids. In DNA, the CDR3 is TGTGCCAGCAGCCCAACAGGGGCGATAGACACTGAAGCTTTCTTT. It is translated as CASSPTGAIDTEAFF.

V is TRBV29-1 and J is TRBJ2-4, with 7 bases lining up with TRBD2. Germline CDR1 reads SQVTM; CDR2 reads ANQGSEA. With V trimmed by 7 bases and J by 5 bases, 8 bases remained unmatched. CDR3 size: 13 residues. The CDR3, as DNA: TGCAGCGCCCTTCGGGGGGATGAAAACATTCAGTACTTC. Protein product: CSALRGDENIQYF.

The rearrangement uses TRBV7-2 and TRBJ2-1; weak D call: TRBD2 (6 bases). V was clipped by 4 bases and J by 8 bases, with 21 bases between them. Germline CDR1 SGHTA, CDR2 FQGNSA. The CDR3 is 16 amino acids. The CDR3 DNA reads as TGTGCCAGCAGCTCCCCGTGGGACTCTCCCTGGGATGAGCAGTTCTTC. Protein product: CASSSPWDSPWDEQFF.

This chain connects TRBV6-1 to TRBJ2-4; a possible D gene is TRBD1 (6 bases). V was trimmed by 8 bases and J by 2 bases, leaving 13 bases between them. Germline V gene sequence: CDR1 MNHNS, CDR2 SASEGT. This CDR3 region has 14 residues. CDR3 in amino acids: CASERGTPKNIQYF. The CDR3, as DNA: TGTGCCAGCGAAAGGGGGACGCCCAAAAACATTCAGTACTTC.

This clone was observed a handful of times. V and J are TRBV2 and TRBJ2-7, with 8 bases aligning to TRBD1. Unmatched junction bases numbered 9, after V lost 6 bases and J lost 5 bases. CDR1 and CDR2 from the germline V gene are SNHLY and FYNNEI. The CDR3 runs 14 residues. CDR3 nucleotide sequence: TGTGCCAGCAGGGTTGGACAGGGACTCGACGAGCAGTACTTC. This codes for CASRVGQGLDEQYF. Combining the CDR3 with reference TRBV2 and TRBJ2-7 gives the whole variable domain EPEVTQTPSHQVTQMGQEVILRCVPISNHLYFYWYRQILGQKVEFLVSFYNNEISEKSEIFDDQFSVERPDGSNFTLKIRSTKLEDSAMYFCASRVGQGLDEQYFGPGTRLTVT.

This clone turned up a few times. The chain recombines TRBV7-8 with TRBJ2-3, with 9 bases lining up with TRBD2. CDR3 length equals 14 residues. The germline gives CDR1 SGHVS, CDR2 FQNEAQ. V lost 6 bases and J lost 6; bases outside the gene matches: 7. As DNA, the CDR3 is TGTGCCAGCAGTGGCGGGAGGGCGGGGGATACGCAGTATTTT. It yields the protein CASSGGRAGDTQYF.

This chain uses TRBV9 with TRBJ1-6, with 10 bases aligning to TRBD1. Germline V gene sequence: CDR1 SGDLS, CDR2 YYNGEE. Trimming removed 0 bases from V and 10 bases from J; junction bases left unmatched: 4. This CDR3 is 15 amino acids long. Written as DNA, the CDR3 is TGTGCCAGCAGCGTAGGTCGGGACAGGGGATCACCCCTCCACTTT. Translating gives CASSVGRDRGSPLHF.

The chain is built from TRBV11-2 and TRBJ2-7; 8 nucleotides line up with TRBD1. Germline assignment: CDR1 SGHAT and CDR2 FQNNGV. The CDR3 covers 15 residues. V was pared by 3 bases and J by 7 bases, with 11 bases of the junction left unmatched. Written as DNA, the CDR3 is TGTGCCAGCAGCTTCGGACAGGGTACGCTGCGAGAGCAGTACTTC. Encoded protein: CASSFGQGTLREQYF.

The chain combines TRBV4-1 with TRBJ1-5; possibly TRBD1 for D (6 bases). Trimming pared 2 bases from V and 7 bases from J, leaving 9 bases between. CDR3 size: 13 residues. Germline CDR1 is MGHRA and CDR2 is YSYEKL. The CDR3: CASSQQGYQPQHF. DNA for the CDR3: TGCGCCAGCAGCCAACAGGGGTACCAGCCCCAGCATTTT.

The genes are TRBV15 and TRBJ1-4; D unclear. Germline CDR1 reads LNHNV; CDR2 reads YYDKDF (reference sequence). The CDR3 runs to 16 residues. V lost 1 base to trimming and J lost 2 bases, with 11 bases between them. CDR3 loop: CATSRGIGDTNEKLFF. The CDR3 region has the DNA TGTGCCACCAGCAGAGGAATAGGTGACACTAATGAAAAACTGTTTTTT. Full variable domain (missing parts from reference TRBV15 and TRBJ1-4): DAMVIQNPRYQVTQFGKPVTLSCSQTLNHNVMYWYQQKSSQAPKLLFHYYDKDFNNEADTPDNFQSRRPNTSFCFLDIRSPGLGDTAMYLCATSRGIGDTNEKLFFGSGTQLSVL.

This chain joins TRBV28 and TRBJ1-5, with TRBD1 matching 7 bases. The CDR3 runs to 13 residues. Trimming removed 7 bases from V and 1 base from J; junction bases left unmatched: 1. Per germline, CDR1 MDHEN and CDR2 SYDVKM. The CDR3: CASNRGSNQPQHF. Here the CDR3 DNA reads TGTGCCAGCAACAGGGGCAGCAATCAGCCCCAGCATTTT.

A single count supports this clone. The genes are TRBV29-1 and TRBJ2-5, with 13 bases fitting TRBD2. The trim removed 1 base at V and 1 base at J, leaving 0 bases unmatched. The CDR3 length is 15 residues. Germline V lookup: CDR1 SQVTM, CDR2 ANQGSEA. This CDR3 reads CSVEGTSGSQETQYF. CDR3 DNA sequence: TGCAGCGTTGAAGGGACTAGCGGGAGCCAAGAGACCCAGTACTTC.

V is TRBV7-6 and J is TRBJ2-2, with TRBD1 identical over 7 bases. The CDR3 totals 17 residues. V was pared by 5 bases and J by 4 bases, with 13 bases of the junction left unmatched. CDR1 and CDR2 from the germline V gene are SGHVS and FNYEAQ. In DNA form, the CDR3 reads TGTGCCAGCAGCCGCGACGGGACAGATGATTTCACCGGGGAGCTGTTTTTT. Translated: CASSRDGTDDFTGELFF. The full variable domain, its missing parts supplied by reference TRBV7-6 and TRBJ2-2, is GAGVSQSPRYKVTKRGQDVALRCDPISGHVSLYWYRQALGQGPEFLTYFNYEAQQDKSGLPNDRFSAERPEGSISTLTIQRTEQRDSAMYRCASSRDGTDDFTGELFFGEGSRLTVL.

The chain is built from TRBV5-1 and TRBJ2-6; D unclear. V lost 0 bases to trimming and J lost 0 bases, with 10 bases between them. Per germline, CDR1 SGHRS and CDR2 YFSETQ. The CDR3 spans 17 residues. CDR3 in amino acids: CASSLEAAYSGANVLTF. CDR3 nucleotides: TGCGCCAGCAGCTTGGAGGCAGCCTACTCTGGGGCCAACGTCCTGACTTTC.

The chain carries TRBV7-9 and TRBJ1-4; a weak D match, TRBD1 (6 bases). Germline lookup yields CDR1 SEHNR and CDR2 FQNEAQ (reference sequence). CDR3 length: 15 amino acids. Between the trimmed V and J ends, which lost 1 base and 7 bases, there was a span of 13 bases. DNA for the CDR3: TGTGCCAGCAGCTTAGGGCGGCAGGGGAGTGAAAAACTGTTTTTT. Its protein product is CASSLGRQGSEKLFF.

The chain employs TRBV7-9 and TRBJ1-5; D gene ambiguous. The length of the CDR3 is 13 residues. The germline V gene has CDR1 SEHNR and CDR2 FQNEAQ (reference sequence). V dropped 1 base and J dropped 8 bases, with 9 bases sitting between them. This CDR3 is CASSLGLGEPQHF. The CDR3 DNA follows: TGTGCCAGCAGCTTAGGGTTGGGAGAGCCCCAGCATTTT. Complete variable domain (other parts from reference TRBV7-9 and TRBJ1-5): DTGVSQNPRHKITKRGQNVTFRCDPISEHNRLYWYRQTLGQGPEFLTYFQNEAQLEKSRLLSDRFSAERPKGSFSTLEIQRTEQGDSAMYLCASSLGLGEPQHFGDGTRLSIL.

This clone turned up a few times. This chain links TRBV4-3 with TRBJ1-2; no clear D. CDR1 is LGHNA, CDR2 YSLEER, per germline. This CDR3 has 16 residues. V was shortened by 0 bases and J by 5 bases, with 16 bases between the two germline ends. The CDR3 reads CASSQDGTARDYGYTF. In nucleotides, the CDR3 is TGCGCCAGCAGCCAAGATGGAACGGCTAGGGATTATGGCTACACCTTC.

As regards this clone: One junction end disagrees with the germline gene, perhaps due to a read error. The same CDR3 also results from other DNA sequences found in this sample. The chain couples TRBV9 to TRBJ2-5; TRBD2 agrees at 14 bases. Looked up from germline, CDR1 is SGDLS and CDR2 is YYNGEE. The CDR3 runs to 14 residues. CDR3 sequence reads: CASSAGLAGVAWDF. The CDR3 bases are TGTGCCAGCAGCGCGGGACTAGCGGGGGTGGCGTGGGACTTC.

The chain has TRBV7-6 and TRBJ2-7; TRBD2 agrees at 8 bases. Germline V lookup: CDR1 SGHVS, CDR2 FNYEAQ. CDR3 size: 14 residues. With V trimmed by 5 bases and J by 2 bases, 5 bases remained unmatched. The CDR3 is CASSPSSGPYEQYF. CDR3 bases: TGTGCCAGCAGCCCTTCTAGCGGGCCCTACGAGCAGTACTTC.

The CDR3 sequence is CASSQEPRTGELFF. CDR3 sequence (DNA): TGCGCCAGCAGCCAAGAGCCCCGCACCGGGGAGCTGTTTTTT. V and J are TRBV4-1 and TRBJ2-2; D is undetermined. Germline CDR1 MGHRA, CDR2 YSYEKL. Trimming stripped 0 bases from V and 4 bases from J, with 6 bases between. The CDR3 contains 14 residues.

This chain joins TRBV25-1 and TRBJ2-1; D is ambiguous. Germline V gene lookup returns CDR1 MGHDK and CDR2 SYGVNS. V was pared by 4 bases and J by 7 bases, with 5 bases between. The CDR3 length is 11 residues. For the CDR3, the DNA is TGTGCCAGCAGTGTCGCAAATGAGCAGTTCTTC. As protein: CASSVANEQFF.

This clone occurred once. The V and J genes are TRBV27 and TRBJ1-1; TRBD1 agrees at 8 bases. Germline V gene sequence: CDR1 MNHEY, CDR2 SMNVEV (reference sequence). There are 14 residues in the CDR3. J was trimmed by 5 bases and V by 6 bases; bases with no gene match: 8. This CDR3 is CASRQQGVWTEAFF. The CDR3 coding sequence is TGTGCCAGCAGACAACAGGGGGTCTGGACTGAAGCTTTCTTT.

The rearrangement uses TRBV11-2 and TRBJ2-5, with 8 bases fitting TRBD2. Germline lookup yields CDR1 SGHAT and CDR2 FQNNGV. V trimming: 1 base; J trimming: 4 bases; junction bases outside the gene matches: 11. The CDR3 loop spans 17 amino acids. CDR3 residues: CASSLGVRRGAVETQYF. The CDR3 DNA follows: TGTGCCAGCAGCTTAGGAGTTAGGCGGGGGGCCGTAGAGACCCAGTACTTC.

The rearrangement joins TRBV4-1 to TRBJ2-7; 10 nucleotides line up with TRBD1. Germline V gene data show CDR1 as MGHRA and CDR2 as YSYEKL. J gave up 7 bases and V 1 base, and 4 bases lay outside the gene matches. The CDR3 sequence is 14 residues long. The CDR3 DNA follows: TGCGCCAGCAGCCAAGGGACAGGGGGTAGTGAGCAGTACTTC. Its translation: CASSQGTGGSEQYF.